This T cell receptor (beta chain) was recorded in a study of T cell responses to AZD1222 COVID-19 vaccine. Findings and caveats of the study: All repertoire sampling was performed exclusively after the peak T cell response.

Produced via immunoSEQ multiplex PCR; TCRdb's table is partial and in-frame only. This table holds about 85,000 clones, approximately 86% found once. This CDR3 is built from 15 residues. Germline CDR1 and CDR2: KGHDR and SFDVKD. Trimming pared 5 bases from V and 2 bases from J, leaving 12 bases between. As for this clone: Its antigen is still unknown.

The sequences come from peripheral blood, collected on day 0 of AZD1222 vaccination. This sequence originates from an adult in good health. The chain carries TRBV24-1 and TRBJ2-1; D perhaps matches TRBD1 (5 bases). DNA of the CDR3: TGTGCCACCAGTGTGGCGCAGGGTGCCTACAATGAGCAGTTCTTC. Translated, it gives CATSVAQGAYNEQFF.